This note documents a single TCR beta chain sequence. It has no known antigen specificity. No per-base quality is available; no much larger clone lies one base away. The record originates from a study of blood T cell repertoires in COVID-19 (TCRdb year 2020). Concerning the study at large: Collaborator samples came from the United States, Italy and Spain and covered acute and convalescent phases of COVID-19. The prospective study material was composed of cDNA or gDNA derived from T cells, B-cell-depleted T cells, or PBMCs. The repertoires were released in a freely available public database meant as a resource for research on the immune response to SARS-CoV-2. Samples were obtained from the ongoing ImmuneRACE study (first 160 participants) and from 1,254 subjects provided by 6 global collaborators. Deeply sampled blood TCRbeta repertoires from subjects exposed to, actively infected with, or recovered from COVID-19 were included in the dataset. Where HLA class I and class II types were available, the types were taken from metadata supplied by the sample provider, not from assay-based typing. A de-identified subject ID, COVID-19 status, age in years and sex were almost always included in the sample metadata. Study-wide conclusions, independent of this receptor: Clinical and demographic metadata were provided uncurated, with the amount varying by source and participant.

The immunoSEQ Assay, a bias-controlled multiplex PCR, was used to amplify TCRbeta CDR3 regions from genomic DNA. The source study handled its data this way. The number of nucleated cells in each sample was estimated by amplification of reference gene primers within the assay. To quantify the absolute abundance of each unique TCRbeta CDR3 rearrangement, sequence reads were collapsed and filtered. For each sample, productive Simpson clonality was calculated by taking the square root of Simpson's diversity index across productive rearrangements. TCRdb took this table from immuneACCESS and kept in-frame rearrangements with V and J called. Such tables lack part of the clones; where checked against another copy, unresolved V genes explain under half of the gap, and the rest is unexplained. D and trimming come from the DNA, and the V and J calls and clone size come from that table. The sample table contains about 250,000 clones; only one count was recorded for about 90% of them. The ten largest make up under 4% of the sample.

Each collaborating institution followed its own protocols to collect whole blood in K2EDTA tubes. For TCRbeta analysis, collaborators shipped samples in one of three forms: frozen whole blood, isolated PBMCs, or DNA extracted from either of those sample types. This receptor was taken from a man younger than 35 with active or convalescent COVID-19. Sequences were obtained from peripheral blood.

The CDR3 amino acid sequence is: CASSDDTPYGYTF. The nucleotide sequence is TGTGCCAGCAGTGACGACACGCCCTATGGCTACACCTTC. This receptor chain uses TRBV2 and TRBJ1-2, with the D gene not confidently named. The germline V gene sets CDR1 to SNHLY and CDR2 to FYNNEI. From the cysteine through the phenylalanine, the CDR3 covers 13 amino acids. The CDR3 DNA has 39 bases and is translated from base 1. V sheds 3 bases and J sheds 4 bases, leaving 9 bases between their ends. Full variable domain (CDR3 extended with the reference TRBV2 and TRBJ1-2 proteins): EPEVTQTPSHQVTQMGQEVILRCVPISNHLYFYWYRQILGQKVEFLVSFYNNEISEKSEIFDDQFSVERPDGSNFTLKIRSTKLEDSAMYFCASSDDTPYGYTFGSGTRLTVV.